This T cell receptor beta chain stems from a study of T cell changes during pregnancy in multiple sclerosis. Sequencing was performed with immunoSEQ multiplex PCR; in TCRdb, only in-frame clones are kept and a portion is missing. The table shows 55,000 or so clones, with around 89% occurring only once. CDR1 is WSHSY, CDR2 SAAADI, per germline. With 2 bases removed from V and 7 bases from J, the gap between germline ends came to 12 bases. This CDR3 region has 13 residues. This chain links TRBV10-2 with TRBJ2-7; D gene uncertain. The TCR sequence derives from a female donor with multiple sclerosis, enrolled in a pregnancy study. The source material was CD4+ T cells from peripheral blood mononuclear cells, sampled in the first trimester of pregnancy. The CDR3 region has the DNA TGCGCCAGCAGTGAGACTGCCCCGAGGGAGCAGTACTTC. Protein product: CASSETAPREQYF.